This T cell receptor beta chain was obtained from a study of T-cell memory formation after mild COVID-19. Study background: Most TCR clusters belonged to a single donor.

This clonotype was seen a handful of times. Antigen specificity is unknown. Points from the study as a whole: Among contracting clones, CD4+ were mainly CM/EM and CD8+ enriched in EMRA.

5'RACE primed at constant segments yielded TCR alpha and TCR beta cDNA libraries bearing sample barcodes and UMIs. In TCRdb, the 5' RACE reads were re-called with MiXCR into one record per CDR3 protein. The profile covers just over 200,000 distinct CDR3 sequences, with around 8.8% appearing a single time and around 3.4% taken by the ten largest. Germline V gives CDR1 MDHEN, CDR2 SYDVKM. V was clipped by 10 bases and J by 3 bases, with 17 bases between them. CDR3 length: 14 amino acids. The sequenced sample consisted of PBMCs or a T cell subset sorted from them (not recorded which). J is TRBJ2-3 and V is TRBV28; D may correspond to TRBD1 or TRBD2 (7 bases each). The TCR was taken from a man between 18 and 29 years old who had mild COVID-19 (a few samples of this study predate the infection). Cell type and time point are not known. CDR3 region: CATFPGGGTDTQYF. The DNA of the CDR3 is TGTGCCACCTTCCCAGGGGGGGGAACAGATACGCAGTATTTT.